The rows below give T cell receptor beta chains drawn from one sample of a study of beta chain features in type 1 diabetes. Some clones are missing from TCRdb's copy, which holds only in-frame ones; the method was immunoSEQ multiplex PCR. The sample holds approximately 140,000 clones; 40% to 60% are singletons and the top ten take around 0.45%. The specimen sequenced was Tregs from blood. The source is a man between 18 and 35 years old in good health. CDR3s include the opening cysteine and the closing phenylalanine or tryptophan. D genes are given only for firm matches. Only some rows state a clone size, as once, few, many or a class for expanded clones.

V gene: TRBV29-1; D gene: .; CDR3 length: 13; J gene: TRBJ2-3; clone size: .; CDR3 protein: CSSGTFLTDTQYF; CDR3 DNA: TGCAGCTCAGGGACTTTTCTTACAGATACGCAGTATTTT
V gene: TRBV7-2; D gene: .; CDR3 length: 14; J gene: TRBJ2-7; clone size: few; CDR3 protein: CASTRTGFPYEQYF; CDR3 DNA: TGTGCCAGCACCCGGACGGGGTTCCCCTACGAGCAGTACTTC
V gene: TRBV19; D gene: .; CDR3 length: 16; J gene: TRBJ1-4; clone size: .; CDR3 protein: CASSSPGRVGLEKLFF; CDR3 DNA: TGTGCCAGTAGTTCCCCGGGCAGGGTCGGTTTGGAAAAACTGTTTTTT
V gene: TRBV7-3; D gene: .; CDR3 length: 15; J gene: TRBJ2-1; clone size: few; CDR3 protein: CASSISGTGNNEQFF; CDR3 DNA: TGTGCCAGCAGCATTAGCGGCACGGGAAACAATGAGCAGTTCTTC
V gene: TRBV4-1; D gene: TRBD2; CDR3 length: 15; J gene: TRBJ2-7; clone size: .; CDR3 protein: CASSSPGAGDYEQYF; CDR3 DNA: TGCGCCAGCAGCTCCCCCGGAGCGGGAGACTACGAGCAGTACTTC
V gene: TRBV27; D gene: TRBD1; CDR3 length: 18; J gene: TRBJ2-7; clone size: few; CDR3 protein: CASSPRTGVTTRAYEQYF; CDR3 DNA: TGTGCCAGCAGTCCCCGGACAGGGGTCACCACGCGGGCGTACGAGCAGTACTTC
V gene: TRBV25-1; D gene: TRBD2; CDR3 length: 12; J gene: TRBJ2-7; clone size: .; CDR3 protein: CASDTSGYEQYF; CDR3 DNA: TGTGCCAGCGATACTAGCGGGTACGAGCAGTACTTC
V gene: TRBV7-3; D gene: .; CDR3 length: 17; J gene: TRBJ2-2; clone size: .; CDR3 protein: CASSSNTGRVGTGELFF; CDR3 DNA: TGTGCCAGCAGCTCGAATACAGGGAGAGTAGGCACCGGGGAGCTGTTTTTT
V gene: TRBV2; D gene: .; CDR3 length: 13; J gene: TRBJ1-1; clone size: .; CDR3 protein: CASSVGGNTEAFF; CDR3 DNA: TGTGCCAGCAGTGTAGGAGGAAACACTGAAGCTTTCTTT
V gene: TRBV18; D gene: .; CDR3 length: 15; J gene: TRBJ2-7; clone size: .; CDR3 protein: CASSPLSQVPYEQYF; CDR3 DNA: TGTGCCAGCTCACCACTTTCCCAAGTACCCTACGAGCAGTACTTC
V gene: TRBV6-1; D gene: .; CDR3 length: 15; J gene: TRBJ1-6; clone size: few; CDR3 protein: CASSEVGASNSPLHF; CDR3 DNA: TGTGCCAGCAGTGAAGTGGGGGCGTCTAATTCACCCCTCCACTTT
V gene: TRBV19; D gene: TRBD1; CDR3 length: 15; J gene: TRBJ1-1; clone size: .; CDR3 protein: CATNKRQGLGGPAFF; CDR3 DNA: TGTGCCACCAATAAACGACAGGGCCTTGGAGGTCCAGCTTTCTTT
V gene: TRBV4-3; D gene: TRBD2; CDR3 length: 18; J gene: TRBJ2-3; clone size: few; CDR3 protein: CASSQTGGLAGGTDTQYF; CDR3 DNA: TGCGCCAGCAGCCAGACCGGAGGACTAGCGGGAGGAACAGATACGCAGTATTTT
V gene: TRBV2; D gene: .; CDR3 length: 13; J gene: TRBJ1-6; clone size: .; CDR3 protein: CASSEFGRNTLHF; CDR3 DNA: TGTGCCAGCAGTGAATTTGGGAGAAACACCCTCCACTTT
V gene: TRBV7-2; D gene: .; CDR3 length: 15; J gene: TRBJ2-7; clone size: few; CDR3 protein: CASSTVGGSSYEQYF; CDR3 DNA: TGTGCCAGCAGCACAGTAGGAGGGAGCTCCTACGAGCAGTACTTC
V gene: TRBV6-4; D gene: .; CDR3 length: 12; J gene: TRBJ1-2; clone size: few; CDR3 protein: CASRAQNYGYTF; CDR3 DNA: TGTGCCAGCAGAGCACAGAACTATGGCTACACCTTC
V gene: TRBV28; D gene: .; CDR3 length: 12; J gene: TRBJ2-7; clone size: .; CDR3 protein: CASSLYSYEQYF; CDR3 DNA: TGTGCCAGCAGTTTATATTCCTACGAGCAGTACTTC
V gene: TRBV6-6; D gene: TRBD2; CDR3 length: 14; J gene: TRBJ2-7; clone size: .; CDR3 protein: CASSGTSGRSEQYF; CDR3 DNA: TGTGCCAGCAGTGGGACTAGCGGGAGATCCGAGCAGTACTTC
V gene: TRBV28; D gene: TRBD1; CDR3 length: 15; J gene: TRBJ1-5; clone size: .; CDR3 protein: CASSFPGQGRQPQHF; CDR3 DNA: TGTGCCAGCAGTTTTCCGGGACAGGGCCGGCAGCCCCAGCATTTT
V gene: TRBV6-5; D gene: .; CDR3 length: 14; J gene: TRBJ2-4; clone size: .; CDR3 protein: CASSPGKIANIQYF; CDR3 DNA: TGTGCCAGCAGTCCAGGGAAGATCGCAAACATTCAGTACTTC
V gene: TRBV9; D gene: TRBD1; CDR3 length: 14; J gene: TRBJ1-1; clone size: .; CDR3 protein: CASSVAFQGAVAFF; CDR3 DNA: TGTGCCAGCAGCGTGGCCTTCCAGGGGGCTGTTGCTTTCTTT
V gene: TRBV30; D gene: .; CDR3 length: 13; J gene: TRBJ2-3; clone size: .; CDR3 protein: CAWSKGVLYTQYF; CDR3 DNA: TGTGCCTGGAGTAAGGGAGTGCTATATACGCAGTATTTT
V gene: TRBV2; D gene: .; CDR3 length: 14; J gene: TRBJ2-7; clone size: few; CDR3 protein: CASRETRDKYEQYF; CDR3 DNA: TGTGCCAGCAGGGAGACTCGGGACAAGTACGAGCAGTACTTC
V gene: TRBV4-2; D gene: .; CDR3 length: 15; J gene: TRBJ1-5; clone size: few; CDR3 protein: CASSRRGNDNQPQHF; CDR3 DNA: TGTGCCAGCAGCCGCCGGGGTAATGACAATCAGCCCCAGCATTTT
V gene: TRBV5-1; D gene: TRBD2; CDR3 length: 23; J gene: TRBJ2-3; clone size: .; CDR3 protein: CASSFWFAGATAFGYASTDTQYF; CDR3 DNA: TGCGCCAGCAGCTTCTGGTTCGCGGGAGCGACCGCGTTTGGATACGCTAGCACAGATACGCAGTATTTT
V gene: TRBV7-2; D gene: TRBD1; CDR3 length: 15; J gene: TRBJ2-7; clone size: .; CDR3 protein: CASSLTGRGLGEQYF; CDR3 DNA: TGTGCCAGCAGCTTAACGGGCAGGGGGCTTGGCGAGCAGTACTTC
V gene: TRBV7-9; D gene: .; CDR3 length: 15; J gene: TRBJ2-5; clone size: .; CDR3 protein: CASSLRLALQETQYF; CDR3 DNA: TGTGCCAGCAGCTTAAGGCTAGCGCTACAAGAGACCCAGTACTTC
V gene: TRBV19; D gene: .; CDR3 length: 15; J gene: TRBJ2-7; clone size: .; CDR3 protein: CASSIGSGFSYEQYF; CDR3 DNA: TGTGCCAGTAGTATCGGGAGCGGATTCTCCTACGAGCAGTACTTC
V gene: TRBV28; D gene: .; CDR3 length: 14; J gene: TRBJ1-2; clone size: few; CDR3 protein: CASTLGYRNRGYTF; CDR3 DNA: TGTGCCAGCACTTTGGGGTACAGGAATCGCGGCTACACCTTC
V gene: TRBV5-1; D gene: TRBD2; CDR3 length: 18; J gene: TRBJ2-1; clone size: .; CDR3 protein: CASSPTLGGRALYNEQFF; CDR3 DNA: TGCGCCAGCAGCCCCACGTTGGGGGGGAGGGCCCTTTACAATGAGCAGTTCTTC
V gene: TRBV4-1; D gene: .; CDR3 length: 17; J gene: TRBJ1-2; clone size: .; CDR3 protein: CASSQVSLGRRNYGYTF; CDR3 DNA: TGCGCCAGCAGCCAAGTATCGCTTGGGAGGAGGAACTATGGCTACACCTTC
V gene: TRBV7-2; D gene: .; CDR3 length: 14; J gene: TRBJ2-7; clone size: few; CDR3 protein: CASSLVWASYEQYF; CDR3 DNA: TGTGCCAGCAGCTTAGTCTGGGCTTCCTACGAGCAGTACTTC
V gene: TRBV5-1; D gene: .; CDR3 length: 14; J gene: TRBJ1-1; clone size: few; CDR3 protein: CASSLWGENTEAFF; CDR3 DNA: TGCGCCAGCAGCTTGTGGGGCGAGAACACTGAAGCTTTCTTT
V gene: TRBV4-1; D gene: .; CDR3 length: 19; J gene: TRBJ2-3; clone size: .; CDR3 protein: CASSQGAGVGAGATDTQYF; CDR3 DNA: TGCGCCAGCAGCCAAGGGGCCGGGGTCGGGGCGGGGGCCACAGATACGCAGTATTTT
V gene: TRBV5-1; D gene: TRBD1; CDR3 length: 14; J gene: TRBJ2-7; clone size: .; CDR3 protein: CASSKSGGSYEQYF; CDR3 DNA: TGCGCCAGCAGCAAATCAGGGGGCTCCTACGAGCAGTACTTC
V gene: TRBV15; D gene: TRBD2; CDR3 length: 14; J gene: TRBJ2-2; clone size: few; CDR3 protein: CATLQRGSTGELFF; CDR3 DNA: TGTGCCACCCTCCAGCGGGGAAGCACCGGGGAGCTGTTTTTT
V gene: TRBV7-9; D gene: TRBD1; CDR3 length: 14; J gene: TRBJ1-1; clone size: .; CDR3 protein: CASRPDRGRTEAFF; CDR3 DNA: TGTGCCAGCAGGCCTGACAGGGGTCGGACTGAAGCTTTCTTT
V gene: TRBV28; D gene: .; CDR3 length: 14; J gene: TRBJ1-5; clone size: .; CDR3 protein: CASSSRRGVQPQHF; CDR3 DNA: TGTGCCAGCAGTTCGCGCAGGGGTGTTCAGCCCCAGCATTTT
V gene: TRBV25-1; D gene: .; CDR3 length: 15; J gene: TRBJ1-2; clone size: .; CDR3 protein: CASSPPQGYAYGYTF; CDR3 DNA: TGTGCCAGCAGCCCCCCTCAGGGCTATGCTTATGGCTACACCTTC
V gene: TRBV5-1; D gene: TRBD1; CDR3 length: 16; J gene: TRBJ2-3; clone size: .; CDR3 protein: CASSRPGRGLADTQYF; CDR3 DNA: TGCGCCAGCAGCCGGCCAGGCAGGGGGCTGGCAGATACGCAGTATTTT
V gene: TRBV6-6; D gene: .; CDR3 length: 16; J gene: TRBJ1-1; clone size: few; CDR3 protein: CASSYSATGWDTEAFF; CDR3 DNA: TGTGCCAGCAGTTACTCGGCGACAGGTTGGGACACTGAAGCTTTCTTT
V gene: TRBV29-1; D gene: .; CDR3 length: 16; J gene: TRBJ1-1; clone size: .; CDR3 protein: CSVEEAPGAPLTEAFF; CDR3 DNA: TGCAGCGTTGAAGAAGCCCCAGGGGCTCCCTTGACTGAAGCTTTCTTT
V gene: TRBV7-2; D gene: TRBD2; CDR3 length: 16; J gene: TRBJ2-1; clone size: .; CDR3 protein: CASSATGTSLKNEQFF; CDR3 DNA: TGTGCCAGCAGCGCTACCGGGACTAGCTTGAAGAATGAGCAGTTCTTC
V gene: TRBV7-2; D gene: TRBD2; CDR3 length: 15; J gene: TRBJ2-3; clone size: .; CDR3 protein: CASSLWSGSQDTQYF; CDR3 DNA: TGTGCCAGCAGCCTTTGGAGCGGGAGCCAAGATACGCAGTATTTT
V gene: TRBV9; D gene: .; CDR3 length: 12; J gene: TRBJ1-3; clone size: .; CDR3 protein: CASSVDEYTIYF; CDR3 DNA: TGTGCCAGCAGCGTAGACGAGTACACCATATATTTT
V gene: TRBV19; D gene: TRBD1; CDR3 length: 14; J gene: TRBJ2-1; clone size: few; CDR3 protein: CASSRQGVLNEQFF; CDR3 DNA: TGTGCCAGTAGTAGACAGGGGGTATTAAATGAGCAGTTCTTC
V gene: TRBV7-2; D gene: TRBD1; CDR3 length: 12; J gene: TRBJ1-2; clone size: few; CDR3 protein: CASSQGVGGYTF; CDR3 DNA: TGTGCCAGCAGTCAGGGGGTGGGCGGCTACACCTTC
V gene: TRBV7-8; D gene: TRBD2; CDR3 length: 16; J gene: TRBJ2-5; clone size: .; CDR3 protein: CASSLALAGGAGTQYF; CDR3 DNA: TGTGCCAGCAGCTTAGCGTTAGCGGGGGGCGCCGGGACCCAGTACTTC
V gene: TRBV7-9; D gene: .; CDR3 length: 15; J gene: TRBJ2-1; clone size: .; CDR3 protein: CASSTAGGAYNEQFF; CDR3 DNA: TGTGCCAGCAGCACCGCCGGAGGCGCCTACAATGAGCAGTTCTTC
V gene: TRBV19; D gene: TRBD2; CDR3 length: 16; J gene: TRBJ2-2; clone size: few; CDR3 protein: CASNPPSGRDTGELFF; CDR3 DNA: TGTGCCAGTAATCCCCCTAGCGGGAGGGACACCGGGGAGCTGTTTTTT
V gene: TRBV7-3; D gene: TRBD2; CDR3 length: 14; J gene: TRBJ2-1; clone size: .; CDR3 protein: CASSSSGGYNEQFF; CDR3 DNA: TGTGCCAGCAGCTCTAGCGGGGGCTACAATGAGCAGTTCTTC
V gene: TRBV30; D gene: .; CDR3 length: 14; J gene: TRBJ2-7; clone size: .; CDR3 protein: CAWSVVPLTYEQYF; CDR3 DNA: TGTGCCTGGAGTGTGGTACCTCTCACCTACGAGCAGTACTTC